This TCR beta chain was identified in a study of shared clonotypes between healthy human individuals. Naive CD8 cells were CD45RO-negative, positively selected for CCR7, excluding terminally differentiated effector memory CD45RA+ cells. Deep-level assay runs were performed. Splitting of each subset's genomic DNA was done evenly across several immunoSEQ plates. The protocol was immunoSEQ multiplex PCR, while the TCRdb copy is restricted to in-frame clones and leaves out a portion. The sample has roughly 2,000,000 clones; about 95% are singletons. V lost 5 bases and J 1 base, leaving 19 bases between the germline ends. The CDR3 has 17 residues. Germline CDR1 and CDR2: LNHDA and SQIVND (reference sequence). Broader study findings: The genetic and exposure-history diversity represented was limited by few donors.

Concerning this clone itself: Its antigen is unidentified.

What was sequenced was naive CD8+ T cells sorted from blood. The clonotype originates from a man between 18 and 35 years old in good health. V is TRBV19 and J is TRBJ2-3, with D tentatively TRBD2 (5 bases). The CDR3 DNA follows: TGTGCCAGTAGTGTTGCCTCGGGGTTTTTGGGCACAGATACGCAGTATTTT. This sequence encodes CASSVASGFLGTDTQYF.